Following are 11 T cell receptor beta chains from one sample sequenced in a study of cytomegalovirus exposure and HLA in healthy donors. The PCR contained 60 Vbeta and 13 Jbeta primers. Sequencing used immunoSEQ multiplex PCR; TCRdb keeps in-frame clones, though not all of them. The repertoire holds 89,000 or so clones, 75% to 85% seen once, with approximately 11% in the top ten. Material: PBMCs. The receptor set was obtained from a man aged 18 to 30 in good health and CMV-seropositive.

This clone was detected once. The chain uses TRBV6-4 and TRBJ2-5, with TRBD1 matching 12 bases. Trimming cost V 6 bases and J 5 bases; bases outside gene matches: 10. CDR3 length: 16 amino acids. Per germline, CDR1 MRHNA and CDR2 SNTAGT. The CDR3 region has the DNA TGTGCCAGCAGCCTCACAGGGACAGGGGGCACGGAGACCCAGTACTTC. Translated, it gives CASSLTGTGGTETQYF.

Of note for this clone: Without the conserved terminal phenylalanine or tryptophan, this CDR3 likely stems from a read error. The V and J genes are TRBV5-1 and TRBJ1-5; 9 bases are a match to TRBD1. Germline lookup yields CDR1 SGHRS and CDR2 YFSETQ. The trim removed 2 bases at V and 4 bases at J, leaving 10 bases unmatched. This CDR3 has 17 amino acids. CDR3 sequence (DNA): TGCGCCAGCAGCTTTTCACCGACCGGGACAGGGAATCAGCCCCAGCATGTT. Translated: CASSFSPTGTGNQPQHV.

The CDR3 nucleotides read TGCGCCAGCAGCTTTGACAGGGGTGGAGCCGGGGAGCTGTTTTTT. It codes for CASSFDRGGAGELFF. The rearrangement joins TRBV5-1 to TRBJ2-2; 8 nucleotides line up with TRBD1. J lost 6 bases, V lost 2 bases, and 6 bases had no gene match. Germline assignment: CDR1 SGHRS and CDR2 YFSETQ. The CDR3 length is 15 residues.

In nucleotides, the CDR3 is TGCGCCAGCAGCCAAGTTGACCTAGTTGTGACAGATACGCAGTATTTT. Protein: CASSQVDLVVTDTQYF. The chain uses TRBV4-1 and TRBJ2-3; D unclear. V gave up 1 base and J gave up 3 bases, with 14 bases separating them. The CDR3 spans 16 residues. CDR1 is MGHRA and CDR2 is YSYEKL in the germline V gene.

The chain has TRBV2 and TRBJ2-7; 7 nucleotides match TRBD2. The CDR3 is 15 residues long. V was clipped by 5 bases and J by 2 bases; unmatched bases: 9. The germline CDR1 and CDR2 sequences are SNHLY and FYNNEI. The CDR3 reads CASSRVAGQTYEQYF. Written as DNA, the CDR3 is TGTGCCAGCAGTAGAGTAGCGGGCCAGACCTACGAGCAGTACTTC.

The rearrangement joins TRBV6-5 to TRBJ2-7; 7 bases map to TRBD1. The junction had 8 bases not matched to a gene; V was cut back by 6 bases and J by 6 bases. Germline-derived CDR1 and CDR2 are MNHEY and SVGAGI. The CDR3 extends over 13 amino acids. The CDR3 sequence: CASSSDRVGEQYF. CDR3 coding DNA: TGTGCCAGCAGCTCCGACAGGGTGGGCGAGCAGTACTTC.

This chain joins TRBV5-1 and TRBJ2-1, with 9 bases lining up with TRBD2. V was pared by 5 bases and J by 3 bases, with 9 bases of the junction left unmatched. The germline CDR1 and CDR2 sequences are SGHRS and YFSETQ. This CDR3 comprises 16 residues. The CDR3 loop reads CASRTGSGGLYNEQFF. For the CDR3, the DNA is TGCGCCAGCAGGACCGGAAGCGGGGGGCTCTACAATGAGCAGTTCTTC.

This clone was counted a single time. This chain links TRBV11-2 with TRBJ1-5; the D gene is possibly TRBD1 (6 bases). Germline assignment: CDR1 SGHAT and CDR2 FQNNGV. V was pared by 2 bases and J by 2 bases, with 10 bases between. This CDR3 has 15 residues. The CDR3 sequence: CASSLRSGGNQPQHF. The DNA of the CDR3 is TGTGCCAGCAGCTTACGGTCAGGGGGCAATCAGCCCCAGCATTTT. The full variable domain, with the rest looked up from reference TRBV11-2 and TRBJ1-5, is EAGVAQSPRYKIIEKRQSVAFWCNPISGHATLYWYQQILGQGPKLLIQFQNNGVVDDSQLPKDRFSAERLKGVDSTLKIQPAKLEDSAVYLCASSLRSGGNQPQHFGDGTRLSIL.

The chain has TRBV5-1 and TRBJ2-2; TRBD2 agrees at 7 bases. Germline lookup yields CDR1 SGHRS and CDR2 YFSETQ. This CDR3 region has 16 residues. V was pared by 3 bases and J by 4 bases, with 9 bases of the junction left unmatched. CDR3 amino acids: CASSYGGKVVTGELFF. Written as DNA, the CDR3 is TGCGCCAGCAGCTACGGGGGGAAAGTGGTCACCGGGGAGCTGTTTTTT.

The gene calls are TRBV30 and TRBJ1-6, with 7 bases matching TRBD1. The CDR3 totals 16 residues. V dropped 7 bases and J dropped 2; count of bases not matched to a gene: 11. Germline V gene lookup returns CDR1 GTSNPN and CDR2 SVGIG (reference sequence). The CDR3 bases are TGTGCCTTGGATTCTGGGCAGGGGGCCTATAATTCACCCCTCCACTTT. Translated: CALDSGQGAYNSPLHF.

The chain couples TRBV5-4 to TRBJ1-2, with D possibly TRBD1 on 6 matching bases. The ends were cut back, 0 bases at V and 0 bases at J, with 21 bases in the middle. The CDR3 length is 19 residues. Germline V gene sequence: CDR1 SGHNT, CDR2 YYREEE (reference sequence). CDR3 amino acids: CASSLEGGFGTTSNYGYTF. The DNA of the CDR3 is TGTGCCAGCAGCTTGGAAGGTGGGTTCGGGACAACCTCTAACTATGGCTACACCTTC.